The entry that follows covers one T cell receptor beta chain sequence. The data were produced by immunoSEQ multiplex PCR, yet TCRdb's version contains in-frame clones alone and is incomplete. The sample includes about 710,000 clones, 72% of them seen just once. These data originate in a study of shared clonotypes between healthy human individuals. The germline V gene has CDR1 MGHDK and CDR2 SYGVNS. Between the trimmed V and J ends, which lost 1 base and 7 bases, there was a span of 13 bases. The CDR3 sequence is 14 residues long. The chain is built from TRBV25-1 and TRBJ1-1; D remains ambiguous. Sequenced input: memory CD4+ T cells sorted from blood. This sample's subset: CD45RA-negative fraction. This receptor was identified in a woman aged 25 to 39 in good health. The CDR3 bases are TGTGCCAGCAGTGAATTAATGGTGGGGAATGAAGCTTTCTTT. Amino acid sequence: CASSELMVGNEAFF.